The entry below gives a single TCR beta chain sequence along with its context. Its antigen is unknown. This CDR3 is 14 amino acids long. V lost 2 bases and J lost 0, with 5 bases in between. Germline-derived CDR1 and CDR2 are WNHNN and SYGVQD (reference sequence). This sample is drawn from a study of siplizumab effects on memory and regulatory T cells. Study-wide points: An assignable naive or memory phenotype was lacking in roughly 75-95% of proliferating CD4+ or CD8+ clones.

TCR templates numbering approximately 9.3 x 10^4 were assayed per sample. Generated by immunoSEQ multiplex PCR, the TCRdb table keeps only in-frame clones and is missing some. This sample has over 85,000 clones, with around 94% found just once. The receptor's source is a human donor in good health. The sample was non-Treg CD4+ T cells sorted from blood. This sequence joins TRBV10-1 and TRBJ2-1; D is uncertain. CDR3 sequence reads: CASSERSSYNEQFF. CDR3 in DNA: TGCGCCAGCAGTGAGCGGAGCTCCTACAATGAGCAGTTCTTC.